This is a list of T cell receptor beta chains from one sample in a study of blood T cell repertoires in COVID-19. Libraries were prepared by immunoSEQ multiplex PCR; TCRdb keeps only in-frame clonotypes and omits some of them. Among some 97,000 clones listed, 87% were seen once. The sequenced material came from peripheral blood. The receptors here all came from a man in his thirties or forties in a cohort sampled during active COVID-19. CDR3s leave out the opening cysteine and the closing phenylalanine or tryptophan. Clone size is shown for a subset of rows, as once, few, many or a class of expanded clone.

- | TRBJ2-3 | TRBV18 | ASSPDGLAADTQY
- | TRBJ1-2 | TRBV28 | ASSWDSRGNYGYT
- | TRBJ1-1 | TRBV18 | ASSPPSGAAEAF
- | TRBJ1-4 | TRBV7-2 | ASSLRVRGASEKLF
- | TRBJ1-1 | TRBV7-9 | ASSYGDRGLNTEAF
- | TRBJ1-2 | TRBV3-1/TRBV3-2 | ASSQGATGGYGYT
- | TRBJ1-2 | TRBV10-3 | AISDTGQGRYGYT
- | TRBJ2-7 | TRBV5-1 | ASSLRGLEYEQY
- | TRBJ2-7 | TRBV19 | ASSDRGGWYEQY
- | TRBJ2-4 | TRBV21-1 | ASRPGTGVVGAKNIQY
- | TRBJ2-7 | TRBV28 | ASRRGSSYEQY
once | TRBJ2-2 | TRBV5-1 | ASSLERDRVGPKNTGELF
few | TRBJ2-5 | TRBV4-3 | ASSQDLGGQQETQY
- | TRBJ2-3 | TRBV27 | ASSFQGPDTQY
- | TRBJ1-2 | TRBV11-2 | ASSLQEGTGAYT
- | TRBJ2-3 | TRBV2 | ASREGLGLGTQY
- | TRBJ1-2 | TRBV5-4 | ASSNWGVDGYT
- | TRBJ1-5 | TRBV6-5 | ASGTDYNQPQH
- | TRBJ2-7 | TRBV2 | ASFDRGRSSYEQY
once | TRBJ2-2 | TRBV18 | ASSPGTTNTGELF
- | TRBJ2-7 | TRBV6-2/TRBV6-3 | ASSSWTERTGEQY
- | TRBJ2-5 | TRBV5-1 | ASSPGQGGQETQY
- | TRBJ2-5 | TRBV27 | ASSLSAGGETQY
- | TRBJ2-3 | TRBV30 | AWSVRTGGTDTQY
few | TRBJ1-2 | TRBV5-1 | ASSLGNRGLNYGYT
- | TRBJ2-7 | TRBV30 | AWSRGGTYEQY
- | TRBJ1-5 | TRBV19 | ASSLNPGGWQPQH
- | TRBJ2-3 | TRBV10-3 | AIKASGSTDTQY
- | TRBJ1-1 | TRBV5-1 | ASQRTGDTEAF
- | TRBJ1-5 | TRBV6-6 | ASHAAGYSNQPQH
- | TRBJ2-5 | TRBV11-1 | ASSTGQGPQETQY